The 31 T cell receptor beta chains below were found in one sample sequenced in a study of blood T cell repertoires in COVID-19. Data came from immunoSEQ multiplex PCR; TCRdb stores just in-frame clones and leaves some out. The sample contains 300,000 or so clones, 86% of which appear only once. Sequencing was carried out using peripheral blood. The receptors come from a woman between 50 and 59 years old with acute or convalescent COVID-19.

J is TRBJ1-4 and V is TRBV18; D might be TRBD1 (5 bases). Germline V CDR1 and CDR2: KGHSH, LQKENI. The CDR3 length is 15 residues. Trimming removed 0 bases from V and 7 bases from J, with 12 bases in between. The CDR3 protein is CASSPPGGISEKLFF. In nucleotides, the CDR3 is TGTGCCAGCTCACCACCGGGGGGAATTTCTGAAAAACTGTTTTTT.

This sequence joins TRBV3-1 (or the pseudogene TRBV3-2) and TRBJ2-5; D is possibly TRBD2 (5 bases). The CDR3 totals 15 residues. The V end lost 0 bases, the J end lost 3 bases, and 11 bases lay between the germline ends. Germline lookup yields CDR1 LGHDT and CDR2 YNNKEL (reference sequence). The CDR3, as DNA: TGTGCCAGCAGCCAAGAGACTACCTCCGAAGAGACCCAGTACTTC. This encodes CASSQETTSEETQYF.

The V and J genes are TRBV5-1 and TRBJ2-2; 7 bases fit TRBD2. The CDR3 length is 14 residues. Per the germline V gene, CDR1 is SGHRS and CDR2 is YFSETQ. Trimming cost V 7 bases and J 1 base; bases outside gene matches: 4. The CDR3 loop reads CASARGGNTGELFF. In nucleotides, the CDR3 is TGCGCCAGCGCGCGCGGGGGGAACACCGGGGAGCTGTTTTTT.

This clone was seen only once. V gene TRBV6-5 combines with J gene TRBJ2-3; a weak D match, TRBD2 (5 bases). The CDR3 is 13 amino acids. The germline gives CDR1 MNHEY, CDR2 SVGAGI. V was pared by 6 bases and J by 4 bases, with 11 bases between. As DNA, the CDR3 is TGTGCCAGCAGATTCCGGGGTGCAGATACGCAGTATTTT. Its translation is CASRFRGADTQYF.

The V and J genes are TRBV10-3 and TRBJ2-3, with 12 bases lining up with TRBD2. The CDR3 is 16 residues long. The J segment lost 2 bases and the V segment lost 5 bases, leaving 5 bases of the junction unmatched. Germline V CDR1 and CDR2: ENHRY, SYGVKD. The DNA for the CDR3 is TGTGCCATCAGTCTTGGACTAGCGGGACCCACAGATACGCAGTATTTT. Its translation: CAISLGLAGPTDTQYF.

The chain combines TRBV5-1 with TRBJ1-4; the D gene is possibly TRBD1 (5 bases). The CDR3 spans 14 residues. Germline lookup yields CDR1 SGHRS and CDR2 YFSETQ. Trimming took 5 bases from V and 6 from J, leaving 14 bases between them. CDR3 DNA sequence: TGCGCCAGCAGGCGGACATCCGGAGATGAAAAACTGTTTTTT. The encoded protein is CASRRTSGDEKLFF.

This clone was picked up a small number of times. V and J are TRBV27 and TRBJ1-6; maybe TRBD1 (6 bases). The CDR3 has 15 residues. Trimming stripped 3 bases from V and 7 bases from J, with 13 bases between. CDR1 is MNHEY, CDR2 SMNVEV, per germline (reference sequence). CDR3 DNA: TGTGCCAGCAGTTTGTCCCCGGGGGGCAATTCACCCCTCCACTTT. This sequence encodes CASSLSPGGNSPLHF.

V usage is TRBV6-5 and J usage is TRBJ2-7; 9 bases map to TRBD1. V trimming: 0 bases; J trimming: 7 bases; junction bases outside the gene matches: 10. The CDR3 is 16 amino acids. Germline-derived CDR1 and CDR2 are MNHEY and SVGAGI. The CDR3 protein is CASSYSSGTGTREQYF. As DNA, the CDR3 is TGTGCCAGCAGTTACTCGTCCGGGACAGGGACTCGAGAGCAGTACTTC.

In regard to this clone: The same CDR3 arises from other DNA sequences in this sample as well. This chain links TRBV4-3 with TRBJ2-5, with 8 bases fitting TRBD1. J lost 4 bases, V lost 0 bases, and 1 base had no gene match. The CDR3 totals 14 residues. From germline, CDR1 is LGHNA and CDR2 YSLEER. The CDR3 coding sequence is TGCGCCAGCAGCCAAGACAGGGGGCGAGAGACCCAGTACTTC. Protein: CASSQDRGRETQYF.

The chain has TRBV10-3 and TRBJ1-1, with 7 bases matching TRBD1. This CDR3 is built from 17 residues. Germline values: CDR1 ENHRY, CDR2 SYGVKD. Unmatched junction bases numbered 8, after V lost 1 base and J lost 0 bases. In DNA form, the CDR3 reads TGTGCCATCAGTGAGTACCCACAAGGGGGCCTGAACACTGAAGCTTTCTTT. Protein sequence: CAISEYPQGGLNTEAFF.

V is TRBV7-2 and J is TRBJ2-7; 7 positions match TRBD1. The ends lost 0 bases at V and 4 bases at J; junction bases unmatched: 18. Germline CDR1 is SGHTA and CDR2 is FQGNSA. The CDR3 runs 19 residues. In nucleotides, the CDR3 is TGTGCCAGCAGCTTAGCGGAGTTAAGAGGGGCAGGGGGTCGGTACGAGCAGTACTTC. It encodes CASSLAELRGAGGRYEQYF.

A few counts support this clone. This rearrangement joins TRBV6-6 to TRBJ1-4, with TRBD1 as a possible D gene (6 bases). V shed 2 bases and J shed 0 bases, with 10 bases lying between them. The CDR3 sequence is 16 residues long. Germline V gene sequence: CDR1 MNHNY, CDR2 SVGAGI (reference sequence). The CDR3 protein is CASSYTGDTTNEKLFF. In DNA form, the CDR3 reads TGTGCCAGCAGTTACACCGGGGACACAACTAATGAAAAACTGTTTTTT.

This chain links TRBV30 with TRBJ1-3; D is unclear. V lost 0 bases, J lost 0 bases, and 12 bases lay in between. This CDR3 is built from 16 residues. Per the germline V gene, CDR1 is GTSNPN and CDR2 is SVGIG (reference sequence). The CDR3 nucleotides are TGTGCCTGGAGTGTAGGTTGGGCCTCCTCTGGAAACACCATATATTTT. Translation: CAWSVGWASSGNTIYF.

V is TRBV25-1 and J is TRBJ2-3; 12 nucleotides line up with TRBD2. Per germline, CDR1 MGHDK and CDR2 SYGVNS. J gave up 5 bases and V 0 bases, and 6 bases lay outside the gene matches. This CDR3 has 17 residues. CDR3 in amino acids: CASSEYPLAGGLDTQYF. The CDR3 DNA is TGTGCCAGCAGTGAATACCCACTAGCGGGAGGTTTAGATACGCAGTATTTT. The full variable domain, rest sourced from reference TRBV25-1 and TRBJ2-3, is EADIYQTPRYLVIGTGKKITLECSQTMGHDKMYWYQQDPGMELHLIHYSYGVNSTEKGDLSSESTVSRIRTEHFPLTLESARPSHTSQYLCASSEYPLAGGLDTQYFGPGTRLTVL.

This chain joins TRBV6-5 and TRBJ2-7; 9 nucleotides agree with TRBD2. CDR1 and CDR2 (germline): MNHEY, SVGAGI. Trimming removed 6 bases from V and 4 bases from J; junction bases left unmatched: 10. This CDR3 is built from 15 residues. The CDR3 loop is CASRNLAGNTYEQYF. CDR3 DNA: TGTGCCAGCAGGAACCTAGCGGGGAATACATACGAGCAGTACTTC.

The chain joins TRBV6-6 to TRBJ2-1, with 9 bases fitting TRBD2. The CDR3 has 14 amino acids. CDR1 and CDR2 (germline): MNHNY, SVGAGI (reference sequence). Trimming cost V 2 bases and J 4 bases; bases outside gene matches: 0. The CDR3 DNA is TGTGCCAGCAGTTACGCGGGGGGGTACAATGAGCAGTTCTTC. The encoded protein is CASSYAGGYNEQFF.

The rearrangement uses TRBV25-1 and TRBJ2-7; 8 bases agree with TRBD2. The CDR3 consists of 15 residues. With 3 bases clipped from V and 3 bases from J, the junction kept 7 bases outside the gene matches. Germline-derived CDR1 and CDR2 are MGHDK and SYGVNS. CDR3 amino acids: CASSDRLANRYEQYF. The CDR3, as DNA: TGTGCCAGCAGTGACAGACTAGCGAATCGCTACGAGCAGTACTTC.

This chain's CDR3 is CASSAGRVNSPLHF. The DNA of the CDR3 is TGTGCCAGCAGTGCGGGCAGGGTTAATTCACCCCTCCACTTT. The J gene is TRBJ1-6, the V gene TRBV2, with D tentatively TRBD1 (5 bases). The CDR3 sequence is 14 residues long. V was pared by 4 bases and J by 6 bases, with 10 bases between. Germline V gene sequence: CDR1 SNHLY, CDR2 FYNNEI. The full variable domain, with the rest looked up from reference TRBV2 and TRBJ1-6, is EPEVTQTPSHQVTQMGQEVILRCVPISNHLYFYWYRQILGQKVEFLVSFYNNEISEKSEIFDDQFSVERPDGSNFTLKIRSTKLEDSAMYFCASSAGRVNSPLHFGNGTRLTVT.

A single count supports this clone. The chain has TRBV28 and TRBJ2-3; tentative D call: TRBD1 (5 bases). Trimming removed 7 bases from V and 0 bases from J, with 17 bases in between. This CDR3 is built from 16 residues. Germline CDR1 MDHEN, CDR2 SYDVKM. As DNA, the CDR3 is TGTGCCAGCACCCCGGACATACCTACTAGCACAGATACGCAGTATTTT. It codes for CASTPDIPTSTDTQYF.

This chain connects TRBV2 to TRBJ1-2, with 7 nucleotides matching TRBD1. V dropped 6 bases and J dropped 7; count of bases not matched to a gene: 11. CDR3 length equals 14 residues. The germline CDR1 and CDR2 sequences are SNHLY and FYNNEI. The DNA for the CDR3 is TGTGCCAGCAGGTTTAGACAGGGATTAGGTGGCTACACCTTC. Encoded protein: CASRFRQGLGGYTF.

The genes are TRBV18 and TRBJ2-7; no firm D call. V was pared by 3 bases and J by 6 bases, with 9 bases between. Germline lookup yields CDR1 KGHSH and CDR2 LQKENI. The CDR3 sequence is 12 residues long. The CDR3 reads CASSPGVLEQYF. For the CDR3, the DNA is TGTGCCAGCTCACCGGGCGTCCTCGAGCAGTACTTC.

Only one count was recorded for this clone. The rearrangement joins TRBV18 to TRBJ2-1, with a possible D match to TRBD2 (5 bases). In germline, CDR1 is KGHSH, CDR2 LQKENI. V lost 1 base, J lost 5 bases, and 21 bases lay in between. The CDR3 loop spans 18 amino acids. This CDR3 is CASSPLQSGSGADNEQFF. The CDR3 nucleotides are TGTGCCAGCTCACCACTCCAATCGGGAAGCGGAGCTGACAATGAGCAGTTCTTC.

CDR3 in amino acids: CATSSPPGVAGAQNNEQFF. DNA of the CDR3: TGTGCCACCAGCAGTCCCCCCGGGGTAGCGGGAGCCCAAAACAATGAGCAGTTCTTC. The chain is built from TRBV15 and TRBJ2-1, with TRBD2 matching over 9 bases. V lost 3 bases to trimming and J lost 5 bases; unmatched junction nucleotides: 17. Germline CDR1 is LNHNV and CDR2 is YYDKDF (reference sequence). This CDR3 is 19 amino acids long.

The chain links TRBV28 to TRBJ1-2, with 7 nucleotides matching TRBD1. The V and J ends lost 7 bases and 3 bases, in that order; junction bases with no gene match: 11. The CDR3 loop spans 15 amino acids. The V gene's germline CDR1 is MDHEN and CDR2 SYDVKM. The CDR3 loop is CASNRQGGGDYGYTF. As DNA, the CDR3 is TGTGCCAGCAATCGACAGGGCGGTGGGGACTATGGCTACACCTTC.

The V gene is TRBV7-9, the J gene TRBJ2-1; a weak D match, TRBD2 (6 bases). The length of the CDR3 is 13 residues. Germline values: CDR1 SEHNR, CDR2 FQNEAQ (reference sequence). With 5 bases removed from V and 5 bases from J, the gap between germline ends came to 10 bases. The CDR3 here is CASSVGLHNEQFF. CDR3 coding DNA: TGTGCCAGCAGCGTGGGACTTCACAATGAGCAGTTCTTC.

This rearrangement joins TRBV2 to TRBJ2-7, with D possibly TRBD2 on 6 matching bases. The CDR3 has 14 amino acids. Trimming removed 7 bases at V and 7 bases at J, with 20 bases between. CDR1 is SNHLY and CDR2 is FYNNEI in the germline V gene. The CDR3 bases are TGTGCCAGCATGTTTTGGGACTCCACTGGGGAGCAGTACTTC. Residues: CASMFWDSTGEQYF.

A note on this clone: Other DNA sequences in this specimen translate into the identical CDR3. The V call is TRBV27, the J call TRBJ1-5; D might be TRBD1 (6 bases). V was shortened by 7 bases and J by 7 bases, with 14 bases between the two germline ends. Germline-derived CDR1 and CDR2 are MNHEY and SMNVEV (reference sequence). This CDR3 comprises 13 residues. In DNA form, the CDR3 reads TGTGCCAGCACGGGGGGAGGGGGGCAGCCCCAGCATTTT. It encodes CASTGGGGQPQHF.

The chain employs TRBV19 and TRBJ2-1; 8 bases fit TRBD2. This CDR3 has 15 amino acids. Germline V gene sequence: CDR1 LNHDA, CDR2 SQIVND (reference sequence). J lost 4 bases, V lost 5 bases, and 7 bases had no gene match. The chain's CDR3 is CASSREGDLYNEQFF. The CDR3 bases are TGTGCCAGTAGTCGGGAGGGGGATCTGTACAATGAGCAGTTCTTC.

The chain has TRBV10-3 and TRBJ2-7, with 11 bases identical to TRBD2. The germline gives CDR1 ENHRY, CDR2 SYGVKD. The CDR3 has 14 residues. With 7 bases clipped from V and 2 bases from J, the junction kept 4 bases outside the gene matches. The CDR3 is CAITSTSGTYEQYF. The DNA for the CDR3 is TGTGCCATCACCTCGACTAGCGGGACCTACGAGCAGTACTTC.

The chain has TRBV27 and TRBJ2-2, with TRBD2 matching over 13 bases. The germline gives CDR1 MNHEY, CDR2 SMNVEV (reference sequence). The V segment lost 4 bases and the J segment 8 bases; nucleotides outside the gene matches: 7. This CDR3 has 16 amino acids. The CDR3 nucleotides are TGTGCCAGCAGTTCACTAGCGGGAGGGCCTAGGGGGGAGCTGTTTTTT. Translation gives CASSSLAGGPRGELFF.

The chain combines TRBV5-1 with TRBJ2-7, with D uncertain. The V gene lost 6 bases and the J gene lost 0 bases, with 13 bases spanning the gap. CDR3 length: 14 amino acids. In germline, CDR1 is SGHRS, CDR2 YFSETQ. In nucleotides, the CDR3 is TGCGCCAGCACTCCCTCACCGGGCTCCTACGAGCAGTACTTC. Its protein product is CASTPSPGSYEQYF. Looking up the rest from reference TRBV5-1 and TRBJ2-7 gives the full variable domain: KAGVTQTPRYLIKTRGQQVTLSCSPISGHRSVSWYQQTPGQGLQFLFEYFSETQRNKGNFPGRFSGRQFSNSRSEMNVSTLELGDSALYLCASTPSPGSYEQYFGPGTRLTVT.